Each of the 31 T cell receptor beta chains below was sequenced from the same sample in a study of blood T cell repertoires in COVID-19. Clones were sequenced by immunoSEQ multiplex PCR, and TCRdb holds only the in-frame ones, with some missing. The table includes under 150,000 clones, about 84% detected once. The sample comprised peripheral blood. Receptors were obtained from a man between 45 and 60 years old with acute or convalescent COVID-19.

This clone was seen a single time. The chain combines TRBV28 with TRBJ1-6; D is perhaps TRBD1 (5 bases). Per germline, CDR1 MDHEN and CDR2 SYDVKM. V gave up 6 bases and J gave up 3 bases, with 9 bases separating them. This CDR3 is built from 14 residues. The CDR3 loop reads CASRDTNYNSPLHF. The DNA for the CDR3 is TGTGCCAGCAGGGACACCAACTATAATTCACCCCTCCACTTT. Supplemented by reference TRBV28 and TRBJ1-6, the full variable domain reads DVKVTQSSRYLVKRTGEKVFLECVQDMDHENMFWYRQDPGLGLRLIYFSYDVKMKEKGDIPEGYSVSREKKERFSLILESASTNQTSMYLCASRDTNYNSPLHFGNGTRLTVT.

The rearrangement links TRBV7-2 to TRBJ1-1; tentatively, D is TRBD1 (5 bases). V was pared by 1 base and J by 6 bases, with 12 bases between. This CDR3 region has 14 residues. Germline-derived CDR1 and CDR2 are SGHTA and FQGNSA. The DNA of the CDR3 is TGTGCCAGCAGCTTAGATGGGACTATCTCTGAAGCTTTCTTT. It translates to CASSLDGTISEAFF. Full variable domain (missing parts from reference TRBV7-2 and TRBJ1-1): GAGVSQSPSNKVTEKGKDVELRCDPISGHTALYWYRQSLGQGLEFLIYFQGNSAPDKSGLPSDRFSAERTGGSVSTLTIQRTQQEDSAVYLCASSLDGTISEAFFGQGTRLTVV.

The V call is TRBV6-4, the J call TRBJ2-3; the D gene is possibly TRBD2 (6 bases). The V and J ends lost 5 bases and 4 bases respectively, with 16 bases between them. Germline assignment: CDR1 MRHNA and CDR2 SNTAGT. This CDR3 is 15 amino acids long. The CDR3 spells CASSREAGNADTQYF. The CDR3, as DNA: TGTGCCAGCAGTAGGGAGGCAGGGAACGCAGATACGCAGTATTTT.

The chain is built from TRBV7-8 and TRBJ2-4, with a possible D match to TRBD2 (7 bases). Trimming stripped 0 bases from V and 3 bases from J, with 21 bases between. The CDR3 spans 19 residues. CDR1 SGHVS and CDR2 FQNEAQ come from the germline V gene. CDR3 in DNA: TGTGCCAGCAGCTTAGCAGGGGGGGCGGGGCGGATGGTCAAAAACATTCAGTACTTC. It translates to CASSLAGGAGRMVKNIQYF.

The rearrangement uses TRBV14 and TRBJ1-1; TRBD1 might be the D (5 bases). V lost 0 bases, J lost 9 bases, and 11 bases lay in between. Germline V gene lookup returns CDR1 SGHDN and CDR2 FVKESK. The CDR3 totals 13 residues. The CDR3 nucleotides are TGTGCCAGCAGCCAAGATCGGCCAGGGCAAGCTTTCTTT. Residues: CASSQDRPGQAFF.

The chain couples TRBV5-1 to TRBJ1-1, with TRBD1 matching over 8 bases. From germline, CDR1 is SGHRS and CDR2 YFSETQ. With 4 bases clipped from V and 6 bases from J, the junction kept 8 bases outside the gene matches. The CDR3 is 14 amino acids. For the CDR3, the DNA is TGCGCCAGCAGCCTTACAGGGGGACGGCCTGAAGCTTTCTTT. This gives the protein CASSLTGGRPEAFF.

The chain uses TRBV7-9 and TRBJ2-4; D is possibly TRBD1 (6 bases). CDR3 length: 15 residues. Germline V gene sequence: CDR1 SEHNR, CDR2 FQNEAQ (reference sequence). V lost 5 bases to trimming and J lost 5 bases, with 16 bases between them. The chain's CDR3 is CASSVETGTQNIQYF. The CDR3 nucleotides read TGTGCCAGCAGCGTCGAAACAGGGACCCAAAACATTCAGTACTTC.

V gene TRBV19 combines with J gene TRBJ2-1; no clear D gene. This CDR3 is built from 15 residues. Trimming took 2 bases from V and 0 from J, leaving 8 bases between them. The germline CDR1 and CDR2 sequences are LNHDA and SQIVND (reference sequence). The CDR3 here is CASSIKRNSYNEQFF. In DNA, the CDR3 is TGTGCCAGTAGTATAAAGAGGAACTCCTACAATGAGCAGTTCTTC.

This rearrangement joins TRBV5-4 to TRBJ1-1; 7 bases fit TRBD1. The V gene's germline CDR1 is SGHNT and CDR2 YYREEE (reference sequence). Trimming removed 6 bases from V and 3 bases from J; junction bases left unmatched: 8. This CDR3 has 14 amino acids. This chain's CDR3 is CASTIQGQYTEAFF. The CDR3 DNA sequence: TGTGCCAGCACCATACAGGGGCAGTACACTGAAGCTTTCTTT.

This clone showed up just a few times. This sequence joins TRBV12-3 or TRBV12-4 and TRBJ2-7; no definite D call. The V gene lost 5 bases and the J gene lost 6 bases, with 14 bases spanning the gap. This CDR3 is 13 amino acids long. CDR3 in amino acids: CASSRLATGEQYF. The CDR3 nucleotides read TGTGCCAGCAGTAGGCTGGCGACGGGCGAGCAGTACTTC.

The V call is TRBV12-3 or TRBV12-4, the J call TRBJ1-5; D remains unclear. The CDR3 consists of 13 residues. Trimming shortened V by 8 bases and J by 7 bases, and 15 bases separated the two germline ends. CDR3 protein: CASSLAGGQPQHF. For the CDR3, the DNA is TGTGCCAGCTCCTTAGCCGGTGGCCAGCCCCAGCATTTT.

The CDR3 DNA reads TGCGCCAGCAGCTTGACGGGAGGCGGCAGGGGCCTCGGTAATGAAAAACTGTTTTTT. This encodes CASSLTGGGRGLGNEKLFF. The chain joins TRBV5-1 to TRBJ1-4, with D possibly TRBD1 on 6 matching bases. Looked up from germline, CDR1 is SGHRS and CDR2 is YFSETQ. CDR3 length: 19 residues. The germline V and J ends were trimmed by 1 base and 4 bases, with 23 bases remaining between them.

The chain employs TRBV29-1 and TRBJ1-2; the D gene is possibly TRBD1 (5 bases). Trimming took 1 base from V and 7 from J, leaving 19 bases between them. This CDR3 comprises 15 residues. Germline CDR1 SQVTM, CDR2 ANQGSEA. The CDR3 DNA reads as TGCAGCGTTGAAGGGTCCGGGATAACCGGGGGTGGCTACACCTTC. Protein sequence: CSVEGSGITGGGYTF.

This chain joins TRBV5-8 and TRBJ2-1; D not resolved. CDR1 is SGHTS, CDR2 YDEGEE, per germline. Trimming took 5 bases from V and 9 from J, leaving 15 bases between them. This CDR3 is built from 13 residues. CDR3 loop: CASRELGDGEQFF. The CDR3 DNA is TGTGCCAGCAGGGAATTAGGAGACGGTGAGCAGTTCTTC.

The chain couples TRBV2 to TRBJ1-2; D gene uncertain. V was cut by 2 bases and J by 1 base, with 14 bases left in between. Germline values: CDR1 SNHLY, CDR2 FYNNEI. The CDR3 is 16 residues long. The CDR3 DNA reads TGTGCCAGCAGTGAACGCAGGCCTGAATTTAACTATGGCTACACCTTC. It codes for CASSERRPEFNYGYTF.

CDR3 bases: TGTGCCAGCAGCTCAGGGACAGGGGGCCTCTACGGCTACACCTTC. Translated, it gives CASSSGTGGLYGYTF. This chain uses TRBV9 with TRBJ1-2, with 12 nucleotides matching TRBD1. Germline-derived CDR1 and CDR2 are SGDLS and YYNGEE. There are 15 residues in the CDR3. V shed 4 bases, J shed 8 bases, and the junction held 9 bases outside the gene matches.

The rearrangement uses TRBV6-6 and TRBJ1-6; TRBD1 aligns across 9 bases. The length of the CDR3 is 20 residues. Unmatched junction bases numbered 15, after V lost 5 bases and J lost 1 base. CDR1 is MNHNY and CDR2 is SVGAGI in the germline V gene (reference sequence). This CDR3 reads CASSLGQGKSLRSYNSPLHF. The CDR3 coding sequence is TGTGCCAGCAGTCTTGGACAGGGGAAAAGTTTAAGGTCCTATAATTCACCCCTCCACTTT.

V is TRBV3-1 (or the pseudogene TRBV3-2) and J is TRBJ1-6; D remains ambiguous. The CDR3 covers 14 residues. Germline CDR1 is LGHDT and CDR2 is YNNKEL (reference sequence). V dropped 1 base and J dropped 4 bases, with 5 bases sitting between them. The CDR3 bases are TGTGCCAGCAGCCAAGGAGTTTATAATTCACCCCTCCACTTT. Amino acid sequence: CASSQGVYNSPLHF.

The chain recombines TRBV5-4 with TRBJ1-2, with D perhaps matching TRBD1 (6 bases). This CDR3 spans 15 amino acids. Germline CDR1 is SGHNT and CDR2 is YYREEE (reference sequence). V was cut by 1 base and J by 1 base, with 11 bases left in between. The CDR3 region is CASSLLTGFNYGYTF. DNA for the CDR3: TGTGCCAGCAGCTTGTTGACAGGATTTAACTATGGCTACACCTTC.

The V and J genes are TRBV29-1 and TRBJ1-1; 11 nucleotides agree with TRBD1. CDR3 length equals 17 residues. V was clipped by 0 bases and J by 5 bases; unmatched bases: 11. Germline values: CDR1 SQVTM, CDR2 ANQGSEA. The CDR3 protein is CSVEDPRTGGRGTEAFF. The CDR3 region has the DNA TGCAGCGTTGAAGATCCAAGGACAGGGGGCAGGGGAACTGAAGCTTTCTTT.

This clone has a single count. The chain couples TRBV28 to TRBJ1-3; 9 nucleotides agree with TRBD1. Losses at the gene ends were 4 bases for V and 2 bases for J; bases not matched to a gene: 6. Germline CDR1 MDHEN, CDR2 SYDVKM. This CDR3 has 16 residues. The CDR3 region has the DNA TGTGCCAGCAGTTCCCCTACAGGGGGCACTGGAAACACCATATATTTT. Its translation is CASSSPTGGTGNTIYF.

The chain combines TRBV5-1 with TRBJ1-2, with 7 bases identical to TRBD1. V gave up 4 bases and J gave up 6 bases; unmatched junction bases: 9. The length of the CDR3 is 14 residues. Germline loops: CDR1 SGHRS, CDR2 YFSETQ. In DNA, the CDR3 is TGCGCCAGCAGCCTCTTAGGACAGGTGGATGGCTACACCTTC. This encodes CASSLLGQVDGYTF.

This chain joins TRBV7-2 and TRBJ2-7, with D perhaps TRBD1 (6 bases). CDR1 SGHTA and CDR2 FQGNSA come from the germline V gene. This CDR3 spans 15 amino acids. Deletions cut 1 base from V and 7 bases from J, with 17 bases between. The CDR3 nucleotides read TGTGCCAGCAGCTTAGAAGGGGGAAATTGGTTGGAGCAGTACTTC. Protein: CASSLEGGNWLEQYF.

The J gene is TRBJ2-5, the V gene TRBV5-1, with D perhaps TRBD1 (5 bases). The CDR3 sequence is 17 residues long. CDR1 SGHRS and CDR2 YFSETQ come from the germline V gene. V lost 4 bases and J 0 bases, leaving 19 bases between the germline ends. The CDR3 coding sequence is TGCGCCAGCAGCCCCGTGGGGCCCATAATACACCAAGAGACCCAGTACTTC. It translates to CASSPVGPIIHQETQYF.

The rearrangement joins TRBV18 to TRBJ1-1; D gene uncertain. Trimming cost V 3 bases and J 2 bases, with 7 bases left between them. CDR1 is KGHSH, CDR2 LQKENI, per germline. The CDR3 totals 13 residues. Written as DNA, the CDR3 is TGTGCCAGCTCACCGGCCCCAAACACTGAAGCTTTCTTT. Protein: CASSPAPNTEAFF.

This rearrangement joins TRBV28 to TRBJ1-6; 8 positions match TRBD1. Trimming took 2 bases from V and 9 from J; bases not matched to a gene: 6. Germline-derived CDR1 and CDR2 are MDHEN and SYDVKM. CDR3 size: 15 residues. CDR3 region: CASSLSQGQVSPLHF. CDR3 DNA: TGTGCCAGCAGTTTAAGCCAGGGACAGGTTTCACCCCTCCACTTT.

This chain uses TRBV5-5 with TRBJ1-2, with TRBD1 identical over 8 bases. This CDR3 is 16 amino acids long. Germline V gives CDR1 SGHKS, CDR2 YYEKEE (reference sequence). V was pared by 6 bases and J by 4 bases, with 14 bases of the junction left unmatched. Here the CDR3 DNA reads TGTGCCAGCATCCATGGACAGGGCAGTCGGGTCTATGGCTACACCTTC. Translated, it gives CASIHGQGSRVYGYTF.

The chain joins TRBV24-1 to TRBJ1-2; D not certain. V was trimmed by 0 bases and J by 7 bases, leaving 11 bases between them. From germline, CDR1 is KGHDR and CDR2 SFDVKD. CDR3 size: 14 residues. Here the CDR3 reads CATSDLDYISGYTF. CDR3 bases: TGTGCCACCAGTGATTTGGATTACATAAGTGGCTACACCTTC.

This sequence joins TRBV11-2 and TRBJ1-1; TRBD1 matches 9 bases. V shed 5 bases and J 11 bases; nucleotides not matched to a gene: 3. This CDR3 contains 11 residues. The germline V gene has CDR1 SGHAT and CDR2 FQNNGV. In DNA form, the CDR3 reads TGTGCCAGCAGCCCCGGACAGGGGGCTTTCTTT. Encoded protein: CASSPGQGAFF.

The rearrangement joins TRBV5-1 to TRBJ2-7, with TRBD2 matching 10 bases. Germline CDR1 reads SGHRS; CDR2 reads YFSETQ. The CDR3 totals 15 residues. With V trimmed by 4 bases and J by 6 bases, 10 bases remained unmatched. CDR3 residues: CASSLSGGSPGEQYF. The CDR3 DNA is TGCGCCAGCAGCCTTAGCGGGGGGTCGCCTGGCGAGCAGTACTTC. Variable domain in full (rest from reference TRBV5-1 and TRBJ2-7): KAGVTQTPRYLIKTRGQQVTLSCSPISGHRSVSWYQQTPGQGLQFLFEYFSETQRNKGNFPGRFSGRQFSNSRSEMNVSTLELGDSALYLCASSLSGGSPGEQYFGPGTRLTVT.

This clone appeared once. The J gene is TRBJ2-7, the V gene TRBV6-6, with 10 nucleotides matching TRBD2. The CDR3 is 13 residues long. Germline-derived CDR1 and CDR2 are MNHNY and SVGAGI (reference sequence). Trimming at V came to 2 bases and at J to 6 bases, leaving 1 base not matched to a gene. CDR3 region: CASSYTSGAEQYV. In DNA, the CDR3 is TGTGCCAGCAGTTACACTAGCGGGGCCGAGCAGTACGTC.